These T cell receptor beta chains were read from a single sample in a study of cytomegalovirus exposure and HLA in healthy donors. Only in-frame clones appear in the TCRdb table, and some are missing; sequencing was by immunoSEQ multiplex PCR. The sample consists of some 120,000 clones, 65% to 85% of them appearing once. The material sequenced was PBMCs. These TCRs come from a man in his fifties in good health and CMV-seronegative. Both conserved end residues are part of each CDR3. Each record gives: D gene, clone size, V gene, J gene, CDR3 protein, CDR3 DNA. A D gene is named only where the DNA matches it firmly. Size values are once, few and many counts, or a class for expanded clones, and some rows have none.

D gene: -
clone size: -
V gene: TRBV7-2
J gene: TRBJ2-3
CDR3 protein: CASSLAMSDTQYF
CDR3 DNA: TGTGCCAGCAGCTTAGCGATGAGTGATACGCAGTATTTT

D gene: -
clone size: -
V gene: TRBV19
J gene: TRBJ1-4
CDR3 protein: CATLGQPNEKLFF
CDR3 DNA: TGTGCCACCTTAGGACAGCCCAATGAAAAACTGTTTTTT

D gene: TRBD2
clone size: -
V gene: TRBV4-3
J gene: TRBJ2-7
CDR3 protein: CASSQDGLAGGAYEQYF
CDR3 DNA: TGCGCCAGCAGCCAAGACGGACTAGCGGGAGGCGCCTACGAGCAGTACTTC

D gene: TRBD1
clone size: -
V gene: TRBV29-1
J gene: TRBJ2-5
CDR3 protein: CSARTGVETQYF
CDR3 DNA: TGCAGCGCACGGACAGGGGTCGAGACCCAGTACTTC

D gene: -
clone size: -
V gene: TRBV5-1
J gene: TRBJ2-5
CDR3 protein: CASSSNPQGAEETQYF
CDR3 DNA: TGCGCCAGCAGCTCGAATCCACAGGGAGCGGAGGAGACCCAGTACTTC

D gene: -
clone size: large
V gene: TRBV7-2
J gene: TRBJ2-7
CDR3 protein: CASSLLGAGFSYEQYF
CDR3 DNA: TGTGCCAGCAGCTTACTTGGTGCGGGTTTTAGCTACGAGCAGTACTTC

D gene: -
clone size: -
V gene: TRBV4-2
J gene: TRBJ1-4
CDR3 protein: CASSQDITANEKLFF
CDR3 DNA: TGTGCCAGCAGCCAAGATATCACAGCTAATGAAAAACTGTTTTTT

D gene: TRBD2
clone size: once
V gene: TRBV7-9
J gene: TRBJ2-7
CDR3 protein: CASSFGGSSEQYF
CDR3 DNA: TGTGCCAGCAGCTTTGGCGGGAGCTCCGAGCAGTACTTC

D gene: TRBD2
clone size: once
V gene: TRBV7-9
J gene: TRBJ2-1
CDR3 protein: CASSLLAGVSYNEQFF
CDR3 DNA: TGTGCCAGCAGCTTACTAGCGGGAGTAAGTTACAATGAGCAGTTCTTC

D gene: -
clone size: -
V gene: TRBV4-1
J gene: TRBJ2-7
CDR3 protein: CASSQEARQGTYEQYF
CDR3 DNA: TGCGCCAGCAGCCAAGAAGCCCGGCAGGGGACCTACGAGCAGTACTTC

D gene: TRBD2
clone size: -
V gene: TRBV11-2
J gene: TRBJ2-1
CDR3 protein: CASSPRLAAGSYNEQFF
CDR3 DNA: TGTGCCAGCAGCCCAAGGCTAGCGGCCGGGTCCTACAATGAGCAGTTCTTC

D gene: -
clone size: -
V gene: TRBV28
J gene: TRBJ2-1
CDR3 protein: CASGVGGFNEQFF
CDR3 DNA: TGTGCCAGTGGGGTCGGGGGTTTCAATGAGCAGTTCTTC

D gene: -
clone size: -
V gene: TRBV29-1
J gene: TRBJ2-7
CDR3 protein: CSVGDITSYEQYF
CDR3 DNA: TGCAGCGTTGGGGACATAACGTCCTACGAGCAGTACTTC

D gene: -
clone size: -
V gene: TRBV2
J gene: TRBJ2-7
CDR3 protein: CASSEEHRVGGEQYF
CDR3 DNA: TGTGCCAGCAGTGAAGAGCACAGGGTGGGTGGAGAGCAGTACTTC

D gene: TRBD1
clone size: -
V gene: TRBV18
J gene: TRBJ2-3
CDR3 protein: CASSQDRGRGTDTQYF
CDR3 DNA: TGTGCCAGCTCACAGGACAGGGGGAGAGGCACTGATACGCAGTATTTT

D gene: TRBD1
clone size: -
V gene: TRBV5-1
J gene: TRBJ2-7
CDR3 protein: CASSSQGNYEQYF
CDR3 DNA: TGCGCCAGCAGCTCACAGGGGAATTACGAGCAGTACTTC

D gene: -
clone size: -
V gene: TRBV5-4
J gene: TRBJ2-4
CDR3 protein: CASSLPGLGAKNIQYF
CDR3 DNA: TGTGCCAGCAGCCTCCCAGGGTTGGGGGCAAAAAACATTCAGTACTTC

D gene: TRBD2
clone size: -
V gene: TRBV29-1
J gene: TRBJ2-1
CDR3 protein: CSVEPGLAGNNEQFF
CDR3 DNA: TGCAGCGTTGAACCCGGACTAGCGGGAAACAATGAGCAGTTCTTC

D gene: TRBD1
clone size: -
V gene: TRBV7-9
J gene: TRBJ2-1
CDR3 protein: CASSPDREGEQFF
CDR3 DNA: TGTGCCAGCAGCCCAGACAGGGAAGGTGAGCAGTTCTTC

D gene: TRBD1
clone size: few
V gene: TRBV6-5
J gene: TRBJ1-2
CDR3 protein: CASCSGTGPYGYTF
CDR3 DNA: TGTGCCAGCTGTTCCGGGACAGGCCCCTATGGCTACACCTTC

D gene: -
clone size: -
V gene: TRBV6-5
J gene: TRBJ1-5
CDR3 protein: CASSPVRGGNQPQHF
CDR3 DNA: TGTGCCAGCAGCCCTGTCAGGGGTGGCAATCAGCCCCAGCATTTT

D gene: TRBD1
clone size: -
V gene: TRBV19
J gene: TRBJ2-7
CDR3 protein: CATNSGTGVREQYF
CDR3 DNA: TGTGCAACCAATTCCGGGACAGGGGTTCGGGAGCAGTACTTC

D gene: TRBD1
clone size: once
V gene: TRBV27
J gene: TRBJ1-5
CDR3 protein: CASSFAGGTLQPQHF
CDR3 DNA: TGTGCCAGCAGTTTCGCAGGGGGAACTTTACAGCCCCAGCATTTT

D gene: TRBD1
clone size: -
V gene: TRBV9
J gene: TRBJ1-2
CDR3 protein: CASQAIRDSQRNYGYTF
CDR3 DNA: TGTGCCAGCCAAGCAATCCGGGACAGTCAACGAAACTATGGCTACACCTTC

D gene: -
clone size: -
V gene: TRBV29-1
J gene: TRBJ2-1
CDR3 protein: CSVVRWVGSNYNEQFF
CDR3 DNA: TGCAGCGTTGTAAGGTGGGTCGGGTCAAACTACAATGAGCAGTTCTTC

D gene: TRBD2
clone size: -
V gene: TRBV28
J gene: TRBJ2-3
CDR3 protein: CASRGLAVADTQYF
CDR3 DNA: TGTGCCAGCAGGGGACTAGCTGTCGCAGATACGCAGTATTTT

D gene: -
clone size: few
V gene: TRBV5-1
J gene: TRBJ1-5
CDR3 protein: CASSEGTISNQPQHF
CDR3 DNA: TGCGCCAGCAGCGAAGGGACAATAAGCAATCAGCCCCAGCATTTT

D gene: -
clone size: -
V gene: TRBV19
J gene: TRBJ1-5
CDR3 protein: CASSIRLLDQPQHF
CDR3 DNA: TGTGCCAGTAGTATTCGGTTGCTAGATCAGCCCCAGCATTTT

D gene: TRBD1
clone size: -
V gene: TRBV19
J gene: TRBJ2-3
CDR3 protein: CASSSRTGGTDTQYF
CDR3 DNA: TGTGCCAGTAGTTCCCGGACAGGGGGCACAGATACGCAGTATTTT

D gene: -
clone size: -
V gene: TRBV7-6
J gene: TRBJ2-2
CDR3 protein: CASSFSTGYTGELFF
CDR3 DNA: TGTGCCAGCAGCTTCTCGACAGGCTACACCGGGGAGCTGTTTTTT

D gene: TRBD2
clone size: -
V gene: TRBV9
J gene: TRBJ2-5
CDR3 protein: CASSVATSGRGGKETQYF
CDR3 DNA: TGTGCCAGCAGCGTAGCAACTAGCGGGAGAGGAGGTAAAGAGACCCAGTACTTC

D gene: TRBD2
clone size: -
V gene: TRBV9
J gene: TRBJ2-1
CDR3 protein: CASSVEAGVNEQFF
CDR3 DNA: TGTGCCAGCAGCGTAGAGGCGGGGGTCAATGAGCAGTTCTTC

D gene: -
clone size: once
V gene: TRBV6-5
J gene: TRBJ2-3
CDR3 protein: CASSYGHTQYF
CDR3 DNA: TGTGCCAGCAGTTACGGGCATACGCAGTATTTT

D gene: TRBD1
clone size: -
V gene: TRBV10-3
J gene: TRBJ2-7
CDR3 protein: CAISEMGQGDEQYF
CDR3 DNA: TGTGCCATCAGTGAGATGGGACAGGGTGACGAGCAGTACTTC

D gene: TRBD2
clone size: -
V gene: TRBV6-6
J gene: TRBJ2-1
CDR3 protein: CAVSAGYNEQFF
CDR3 DNA: TGTGCCGTCTCAGCGGGGTACAATGAGCAGTTCTTC

D gene: -
clone size: once
V gene: TRBV5-1
J gene: TRBJ1-5
CDR3 protein: CASSSAGERNQPQHF
CDR3 DNA: TGCGCCAGCAGCTCAGCAGGGGAGCGAAATCAGCCCCAGCATTTT

D gene: -
clone size: -
V gene: TRBV27
J gene: TRBJ1-2
CDR3 protein: CASGSAGGYTF
CDR3 DNA: TGTGCCAGCGGATCAGCGGGGGGCTACACCTTC

D gene: TRBD1
clone size: few
V gene: TRBV5-1
J gene: TRBJ1-5
CDR3 protein: CASSLRGGAGQPQHF
CDR3 DNA: TGCGCCAGCAGCTTGAGAGGGGGCGCGGGTCAGCCCCAGCATTTT

D gene: -
clone size: -
V gene: TRBV10-1
J gene: TRBJ2-2
CDR3 protein: CASSRTRLTGELFF
CDR3 DNA: TGCGCCAGCAGTCGGACACGTTTGACCGGGGAGCTGTTTTTT

D gene: TRBD1
clone size: -
V gene: TRBV5-1
J gene: TRBJ2-7
CDR3 protein: CASSWTGGYEQYF
CDR3 DNA: TGCGCCAGCAGCTGGACAGGGGGGTACGAGCAGTACTTC

D gene: -
clone size: -
V gene: TRBV6-5
J gene: TRBJ2-2
CDR3 protein: CASSYFLGLAGELFF
CDR3 DNA: TGTGCCAGCAGTTACTTCTTGGGGCTGGCCGGGGAGCTGTTTTTT